This T cell receptor (beta chain) was obtained from a study of blood T cells in healthy people across ages (dated by TCRdb to the mid-2010s). A note on the overall study: Template switching captured roughly one uniquely barcoded TCR beta cDNA molecule per two T cells in model experiments. The study analyzed two additional independent replicas of 1 million unique cDNA reads from the same blood draw for two donors, one aged 18 to 29 and one aged 80 or older. Age-related changes in TCR beta repertoire diversity were measured in the study by deep sequencing normalized with unique cDNA molecular identifiers. To avoid experimental bias, donors of different ages were randomly spread across the sequencing lanes. Four age groups were formed from the donors: young (average about 16 years), middle-aged (approximately 40), aged (under 70) and long-lived (about 80).

Study-wide conclusions, independent of this receptor: Observed TCR beta diversity per million T cells fell roughly linearly with age, and a significant reduction was already apparent by age around 40. Conclusive comparison of naive and antigen-experienced compartments was prevented by the profiling of bulk unsorted PBMCs. There was a strong correlation between observed TCR beta diversity and the percentage of naive T cells measured by flow cytometry. Compared with the aged group, the long-lived group had more naive CD4+ T cells, fewer expanded clones and increased TCR diversity, a pattern suggesting age selection. The CMV infection status of donors was not known, potentially confounding age-related changes in expanded clonotypes. Estimates of total diversity from one million sequenced T cells were regarded as lower bounds and underestimates.

For this clonotype: Its cognate antigen has yet to be identified. No much larger clone exists at a distance of one base, and base qualities are not known.

Systemically healthy Caucasian individuals from Russia, 35 to 40 in total and aged roughly 6 to 100 years, were included as donors. Around 9.8 milliliters of peripheral blood were collected from each donor into EDTA-treated Vacutainer tubes. Ficoll-Paque density-gradient centrifugation was used to isolate PBMCs, with at least 7 million per sample. Total RNA, at least 5.5 micrograms per sample, was extracted from PBMCs with Trizol reagent. For every donor, an aliquot of PBMCs went through flow cytometry to measure the percentages of naive CD45RAhigh/CD27high T cells. From cysteine to phenylalanine, the CDR3 is 17 amino acids long. Of all the DNA, just the CDR3 is kept, 51 bases in frame from base 1. Unmatched junction bases come to 7, with V trimmed by 4 bases and J by 4 bases. The library was prepared using 5' RACE. Sequenced using an Illumina HiSeq 2500. The second PCR ran for about 7 to 11 cycles and used a J-beta primer mix along with a sample-barcoded 5' primer. Each TCR beta cDNA molecule received a unique molecular identifier from a template-switch 5' adaptor carrying 12 random nucleotides. Each sample yielded at least 2.5 million CDR3-containing paired-end reads. All of the RNA was converted into first-strand cDNA using the Mint cDNA synthesis kit, with a TRBC-specific oligonucleotide serving as the primer. After uracil-DNA glycosylase treatment, a first 18-cycle PCR used universal primers M1SS and BC2_uni_R on all cDNA. As for the authors' bioinformatics: For normalization, 1 million high-quality reads, each with a distinct molecular identifier, were randomly selected from each sample. Instead of being binned into consensus sequences, reads that shared molecular identifiers were thrown out. MiTCR, run with a Q25 quality threshold and the strictest error-elimination algorithm, handled CDR3 identification, clonotype clustering and error correction. A nonparametric unseen species model with Euler transformation was used to estimate lower-bound total TCR beta diversity. TCRdb reworked the public reads: Q25 trimming with fastp, MiXCR clone assembly, productive beta chains retained. A single entry per CDR3 protein holds the most common genes and DNA from its merged rows. TCRdb's processing, not the authors' own work, is the source of the V and J calls. The sample yields 950,000 to 1,200,000 distinct CDR3 sequences; 35% to 45% were counted once. The ten largest clones add up to around 12% of the sample.

The chain is made from TRBV12-3 or TRBV12-4 and TRBJ2-1; 13 bases in the middle match TRBD2. This receptor was taken from a man younger than 30 in good health. The sequencing sample was made of blood. CDR3 protein: CASSYTLAGGRYNEQFF. The nucleotide sequence is TGTGCCAGCAGTTACACACTAGCGGGGGGGAGATACAATGAGCAGTTCTTC.